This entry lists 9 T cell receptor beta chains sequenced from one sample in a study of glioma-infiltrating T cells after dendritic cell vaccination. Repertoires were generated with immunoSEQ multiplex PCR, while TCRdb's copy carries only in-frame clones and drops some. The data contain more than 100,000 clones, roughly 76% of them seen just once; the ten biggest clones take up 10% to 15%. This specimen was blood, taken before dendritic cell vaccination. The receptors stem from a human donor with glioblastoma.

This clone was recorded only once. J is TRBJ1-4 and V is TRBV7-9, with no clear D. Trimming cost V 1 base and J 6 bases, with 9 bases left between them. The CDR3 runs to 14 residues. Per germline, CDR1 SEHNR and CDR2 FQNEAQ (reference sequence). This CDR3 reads CASSLGASDEKLFF. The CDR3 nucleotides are TGTGCCAGCAGCTTAGGGGCCTCGGATGAAAAACTGTTTTTT.

CDR3 nucleotide sequence: TGTGCCAGCAGCCCAGCCCGGGACAGCTATGGCTACACCTTC. Protein product: CASSPARDSYGYTF. V and J are TRBV5-4 and TRBJ1-2, with 7 bases aligning to TRBD1. CDR1 and CDR2 (germline): SGHNT, YYREEE (reference sequence). The CDR3 extends over 14 amino acids. Unmatched junction bases numbered 7, after V lost 4 bases and J lost 4 bases.

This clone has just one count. This CDR3 reads CASSINRDTGELFF. CDR3 bases: TGTGCCAGTAGTATCAATCGGGACACCGGGGAGCTGTTTTTT. J is TRBJ2-2 and V is TRBV19; D remains ambiguous. The germline gives CDR1 LNHDA, CDR2 SQIVND (reference sequence). Trimming removed 3 bases at V and 3 bases at J, with 8 bases between. The CDR3 is 14 amino acids.

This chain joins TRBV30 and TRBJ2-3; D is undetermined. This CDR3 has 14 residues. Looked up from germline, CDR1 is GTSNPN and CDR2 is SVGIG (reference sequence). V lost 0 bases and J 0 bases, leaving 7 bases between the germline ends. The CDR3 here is CAWSVQSSTDTQYF. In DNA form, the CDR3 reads TGTGCCTGGAGTGTACAGTCTAGCACAGATACGCAGTATTTT.

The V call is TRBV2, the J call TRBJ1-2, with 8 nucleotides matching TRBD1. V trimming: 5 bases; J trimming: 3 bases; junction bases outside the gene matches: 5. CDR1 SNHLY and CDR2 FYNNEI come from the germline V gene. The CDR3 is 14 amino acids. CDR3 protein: CASSLNRGDYGYTF. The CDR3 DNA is TGTGCCAGCAGTCTCAACAGGGGGGACTATGGCTACACCTTC.

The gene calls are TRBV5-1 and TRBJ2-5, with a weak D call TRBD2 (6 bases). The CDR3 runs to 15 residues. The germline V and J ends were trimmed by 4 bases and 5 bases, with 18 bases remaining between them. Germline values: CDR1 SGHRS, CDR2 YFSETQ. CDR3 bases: TGCGCCAGCAGCCTCTCGACGGGGGACGGGGAGACCCAGTACTTC. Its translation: CASSLSTGDGETQYF.

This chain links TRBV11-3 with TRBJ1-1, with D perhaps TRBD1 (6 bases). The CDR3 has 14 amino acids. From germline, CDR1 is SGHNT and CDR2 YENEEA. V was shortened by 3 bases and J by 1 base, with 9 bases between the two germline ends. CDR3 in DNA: TGTGCCAGCAGCTTGGAACAGGGGAACACTGAAGCTTTCTTT. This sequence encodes CASSLEQGNTEAFF.

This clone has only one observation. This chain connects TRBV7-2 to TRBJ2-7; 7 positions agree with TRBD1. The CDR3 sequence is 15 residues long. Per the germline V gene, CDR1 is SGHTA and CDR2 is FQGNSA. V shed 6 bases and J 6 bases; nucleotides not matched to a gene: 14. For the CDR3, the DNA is TGTGCCAGCAGGATGGGGACAGTCCCTACGGGCGAGCAGTACTTC. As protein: CASRMGTVPTGEQYF.

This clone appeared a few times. As DNA, the CDR3 is TGTGCCATCAGTCAGCCGGGACAGGGTATCACTGAAGCTTTCTTT. It yields the protein CAISQPGQGITEAFF. The chain recombines TRBV10-3 with TRBJ1-1; 9 bases are shared with TRBD1. The CDR3 has 15 residues. Losses at the gene ends were 5 bases for V and 4 bases for J; bases not matched to a gene: 8. CDR1 ENHRY and CDR2 SYGVKD come from the germline V gene.